This T cell receptor (beta chain) was obtained from a study of low-dose radiotherapy and immunotherapy resistance in tumors. The time point here: after trial treatment. Treatment given: LDRT plus nivolumab, ipilimumab, low-dose cyclophosphamide and aspirin (RACIN trial). Donors were treated with nivolumab, ipilimumab, aspirin, and low-dose cyclophosphamide and radiotherapy. Eligible patients bore advanced solid tumors devoid of tumor-infiltrating lymphocytes. Both TCRalpha and TCRbeta chains were reverse transcribed with V-gene-specific primers. The authors ran around 19 PCR cycles to amplify TCRs with a constant-region primer and V-primer adapter. TCRdb fed the reads into MiXCR, producing one record per CDR3 protein. Of roughly 90,000 distinct CDR3 sequences in the sample, 20% to 25% were seen once. With 7 bases clipped from V and 4 bases from J, the junction kept 16 bases outside the gene matches. The CDR3 contains 16 residues. Looked up from germline, CDR1 is GTSNPN and CDR2 is SVGIG (reference sequence).

The receptor was derived from a female donor with ovarian cancer. The chain carries TRBV30 and TRBJ2-5; the match to TRBD2 covers 9 bases. This sample comprised PBMCs, obtained after low-dose radiotherapy plus immunotherapy. CDR3: CAYLDGLARGRETQYF. CDR3 DNA sequence: TGTGCCTATCTCGATGGACTAGCGCGGGGGAGAGAGACCCAGTACTTC.